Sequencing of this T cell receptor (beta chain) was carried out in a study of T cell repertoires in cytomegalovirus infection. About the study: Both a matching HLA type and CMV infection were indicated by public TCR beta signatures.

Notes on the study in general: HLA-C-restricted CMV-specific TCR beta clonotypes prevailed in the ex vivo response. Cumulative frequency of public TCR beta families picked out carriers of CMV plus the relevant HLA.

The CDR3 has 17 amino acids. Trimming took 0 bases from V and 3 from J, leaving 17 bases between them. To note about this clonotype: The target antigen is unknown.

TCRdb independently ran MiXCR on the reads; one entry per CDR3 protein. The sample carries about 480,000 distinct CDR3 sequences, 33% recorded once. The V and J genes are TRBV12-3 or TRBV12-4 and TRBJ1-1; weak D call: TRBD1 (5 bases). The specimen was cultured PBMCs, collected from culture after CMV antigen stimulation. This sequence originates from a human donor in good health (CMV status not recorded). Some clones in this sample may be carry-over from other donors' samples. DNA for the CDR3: TGTGCCAGCAGTTTAGCGCTTGGGGGGAACTGGGACACTGAAGCTTTCTTT. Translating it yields CASSLALGGNWDTEAFF.